This record concerns one TCR beta chain sequence. Its matching antigen is unknown. CDR1 MNHEY and CDR2 SVGAGI come from the germline V gene. Trimming shortened V by 5 bases and J by 4 bases, and 17 bases separated the two germline ends. The CDR3 covers 15 residues. The data originate from a study of vaccination effects on CD4 cells after COVID-19. TCRdb keeps only in-frame clones here, not all; method: immunoSEQ multiplex PCR. The sample records 55,000 to 65,000 clones, 75% to 85% being singletons. In the ViraFEST assay, antigen-specific CD4+ clonotypes were identified by expansion after peptide-pool stimulation. Following an approximately eleven-day culture, CD4+ T cells were purified. Among the vaccine recipients, none had a prior SARS-CoV-2 infection, and nucleocapsid antibodies were negative.

This rearrangement joins TRBV6-5 to TRBJ2-5, with TRBD1 as a possible D gene (6 bases). The sample was CD4+ T cells from PBMCs cultured with HCoV-229E spike peptides, taken before COVID-19 vaccination. This clonotype was sampled from a human donor who received a COVID-19 vaccine. The CDR3 DNA follows: TGTGCCAGCAGTCCTCCTCCGCAGGGGACAGAGACCCAGTACTTC. Its translation: CASSPPPQGTETQYF.